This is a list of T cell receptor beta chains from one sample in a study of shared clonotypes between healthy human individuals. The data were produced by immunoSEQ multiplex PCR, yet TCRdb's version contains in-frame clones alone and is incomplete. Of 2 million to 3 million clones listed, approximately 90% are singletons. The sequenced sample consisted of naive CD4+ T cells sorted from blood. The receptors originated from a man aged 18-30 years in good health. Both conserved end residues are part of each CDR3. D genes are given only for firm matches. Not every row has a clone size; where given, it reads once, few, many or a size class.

CDR3 DNA: TGTGCCAGCAGCCCACTAGCGGGGGGCCAAGAGACCCAGTACTTC
CDR3 protein: CASSPLAGGQETQYF
CDR3 length: 15
J gene: TRBJ2-5
clone size: -
D gene: TRBD2
V gene: TRBV7-3

CDR3 DNA: TGTGCCTGGAGTGTAAGGACAGGGACCTCTCCCCAGCATTTT
CDR3 protein: CAWSVRTGTSPQHF
CDR3 length: 14
J gene: TRBJ1-5
clone size: few
D gene: TRBD1
V gene: TRBV30

CDR3 DNA: TGTGCCAGCTCCCCCGTTAATTCGCGAGGCTACGAGCAGTACTTC
CDR3 protein: CASSPVNSRGYEQYF
CDR3 length: 15
J gene: TRBJ2-7
clone size: -
D gene: -
V gene: TRBV18

CDR3 DNA: TGTGCCAGCAGTTCCTGGGGGGCGCAAGGGGAGCTGTTTTTT
CDR3 protein: CASSSWGAQGELFF
CDR3 length: 14
J gene: TRBJ2-2
clone size: -
D gene: -
V gene: TRBV28

CDR3 DNA: TGTGCCAGCAGCTTAGAGTACAATAGCGGGAGGCCACCCTACGAGCAGTACTTC
CDR3 protein: CASSLEYNSGRPPYEQYF
CDR3 length: 18
J gene: TRBJ2-7
clone size: -
D gene: TRBD2
V gene: TRBV11-2

CDR3 DNA: TGTGCCAGCAGCTTCGGAAGCAACACTGAAGCTTTCTTT
CDR3 protein: CASSFGSNTEAFF
CDR3 length: 13
J gene: TRBJ1-1
clone size: -
D gene: -
V gene: TRBV7-2

CDR3 DNA: TGCGCCAGCAGCCCGGGGACAAACACTGAAGCTTTCTTT
CDR3 protein: CASSPGTNTEAFF
CDR3 length: 13
J gene: TRBJ1-1
clone size: few
D gene: -
V gene: TRBV5-1

CDR3 DNA: TGTGCCTGGAATCGGGGCAGGATAGAGGAGCCCCAGCATTTT
CDR3 protein: CAWNRGRIEEPQHF
CDR3 length: 14
J gene: TRBJ1-5
clone size: -
D gene: -
V gene: TRBV30

CDR3 DNA: TGTGCCAGTAGTGGGGGGAGGAGAGAGACCCAGTACTTC
CDR3 protein: CASSGGRRETQYF
CDR3 length: 13
J gene: TRBJ2-5
clone size: -
D gene: -
V gene: TRBV19

CDR3 DNA: TGTGCCAGCAGTGAAGCTTCGAATCAGCCCCAGCATTTT
CDR3 protein: CASSEASNQPQHF
CDR3 length: 13
J gene: TRBJ1-5
clone size: once
D gene: -
V gene: TRBV6-1

CDR3 DNA: TGTGCCAGCAGCACGATGGGCGCGCCAGTACCCTACGAGCAGTACTTC
CDR3 protein: CASSTMGAPVPYEQYF
CDR3 length: 16
J gene: TRBJ2-7
clone size: -
D gene: -
V gene: TRBV5-4

CDR3 DNA: TGTGCCAGCTCACCTATGGACAGGGGGCTCCGCACAGATACGCAGTATTTT
CDR3 protein: CASSPMDRGLRTDTQYF
CDR3 length: 17
J gene: TRBJ2-3
clone size: -
D gene: TRBD1
V gene: TRBV18

CDR3 DNA: TGTGCCAGCCAGGGGTCAACGGCAGATACGCAGTATTTT
CDR3 protein: CASQGSTADTQYF
CDR3 length: 13
J gene: TRBJ2-3
clone size: -
D gene: -
V gene: TRBV28

CDR3 DNA: TGCGCCAGCAGCTCCGGGACAGGGCCTTCACCCCTCCACTTT
CDR3 protein: CASSSGTGPSPLHF
CDR3 length: 14
J gene: TRBJ1-6
clone size: few
D gene: TRBD1
V gene: TRBV5-1

CDR3 DNA: TGTGCCAGCTCACCACGGCAGGGGGCCGGGGAGCTGTTTTTT
CDR3 protein: CASSPRQGAGELFF
CDR3 length: 14
J gene: TRBJ2-2
clone size: few
D gene: TRBD1
V gene: TRBV18